One and the same sample provided the 14 T cell receptor beta chains below, sequenced in a study of shared clonotypes between healthy human individuals. Cells designated naive CD8 were CD45RO-negative and were positively selected for CCR7, with terminally differentiated effector memory CD45RA+ cells excluded. The assay was immunoSEQ multiplex PCR, and TCRdb's table has in-frame clones only and misses some. The data show hundreds of thousands of clones, 85% to 95% seen once. Input material: naive CD8+ T cells sorted from blood. The receptor source for this set is a woman younger than 45 in good health.

The chain carries TRBV5-4 and TRBJ2-7; 7 nucleotides align to TRBD2. The trim removed 2 bases at V and 5 bases at J, leaving 10 bases unmatched. The CDR3 is 15 residues long. Germline CDR1 reads SGHNT; CDR2 reads YYREEE (reference sequence). Here the CDR3 reads CASSFLAGEWDEQYF. DNA for the CDR3: TGTGCCAGCAGCTTTCTGGCGGGAGAATGGGACGAGCAGTACTTC.

The chain carries TRBV15 and TRBJ2-3, with TRBD2 matching 9 bases. With V trimmed by 0 bases and J by 1 base, 8 bases remained unmatched. The CDR3 loop spans 18 amino acids. Looked up from germline, CDR1 is LNHNV and CDR2 is YYDKDF (reference sequence). CDR3 amino acids: CATSRDRLAGTRTDTQYF. The CDR3 DNA is TGTGCCACCAGCAGAGATCGGCTAGCGGGAACCCGCACAGATACGCAGTATTTT.

The V and J genes are TRBV27 and TRBJ2-1, with 11 bases matching TRBD1. This CDR3 comprises 15 residues. Trimming took 6 bases from V and 5 from J; bases not matched to a gene: 6. CDR1 and CDR2 from the germline V gene are MNHEY and SMNVEV (reference sequence). Here the CDR3 reads CASRSGTGGNNEQFF. Written as DNA, the CDR3 is TGTGCCAGCAGATCCGGGACAGGGGGAAACAATGAGCAGTTCTTC.

DNA for the CDR3: TGTGCCAGCAGTTTCACCTTCCGCAATGAGCAGTTCTTC. Protein product: CASSFTFRNEQFF. The chain links TRBV28 to TRBJ2-1; no firm D call. This CDR3 has 13 residues. The germline V gene has CDR1 MDHEN and CDR2 SYDVKM. Trimming stripped 3 bases from V and 6 bases from J, with 9 bases between.

The V gene is TRBV19, the J gene TRBJ2-7; D unclear. The CDR3 runs 14 residues. The germline gives CDR1 LNHDA, CDR2 SQIVND (reference sequence). Trimming stripped 0 bases from V and 1 base from J, with 7 bases between. CDR3 loop: CASSIDEESYEQYF. As DNA, the CDR3 is TGTGCCAGTAGTATAGATGAGGAGTCCTACGAGCAGTACTTC. The full variable domain, rest sourced from reference TRBV19 and TRBJ2-7, is DGGITQSPKYLFRKEGQNVTLSCEQNLNHDAMYWYRQDPGQGLRLIYYSQIVNDFQKGDIAEGYSVSREKKESFPLTVTSAQKNPTAFYLCASSIDEESYEQYFGPGTRLTVT.

This chain links TRBV29-1 with TRBJ1-2; 11 positions agree with TRBD1. Germline V CDR1 and CDR2: SQVTM, ANQGSEA. After removal of 6 bases from V and 1 base from J, the junction contained 19 bases not matched to a gene. The CDR3 has 19 residues. The CDR3 loop reads CSVGPREDRGPRVNYGYTF. The CDR3 region has the DNA TGCAGCGTGGGGCCCCGGGAGGACAGGGGGCCCCGAGTTAACTATGGCTACACCTTC.

This clone was detected once. The V gene is TRBV7-9, the J gene TRBJ1-4; D gene uncertain. CDR3 length: 14 amino acids. Germline CDR1 is SEHNR and CDR2 is FQNEAQ (reference sequence). The V end lost 6 bases, the J end lost 5 bases, and 13 bases lay between the germline ends. The CDR3 spells CASSETVANEKLFF. In DNA, the CDR3 is TGTGCCAGCAGTGAAACTGTTGCCAATGAAAAACTGTTTTTT.

In DNA, the CDR3 is TGCGCCAGCAGCCAAACCGGGACAGGGAGGTACGAGCAGTACTTC. Amino acid sequence: CASSQTGTGRYEQYF. The J gene is TRBJ2-7, the V gene TRBV4-1; 9 nucleotides line up with TRBD1. The germline CDR1 and CDR2 sequences are MGHRA and YSYEKL. The CDR3 loop spans 15 amino acids. V lost 2 bases to trimming and J lost 4 bases; unmatched junction nucleotides: 6.

The chain is built from TRBV19 and TRBJ2-3; 10 positions match TRBD2. Germline CDR1 reads LNHDA; CDR2 reads SQIVND (reference sequence). The CDR3 consists of 13 residues. J gave up 5 bases and V 6 bases, and 2 bases lay outside the gene matches. The CDR3 DNA follows: TGTGCCAGTAGCCGACTAGCGGGAGATACGCAGTATTTT. This translates into CASSRLAGDTQYF.

This clone was picked up one time. The chain couples TRBV28 to TRBJ1-2; D not resolved. Deletions cut 5 bases from V and 5 bases from J, with 12 bases between. CDR1 MDHEN and CDR2 SYDVKM come from the germline V gene. The CDR3 totals 13 residues. The CDR3 nucleotides are TGTGCCAGCAGTAATACAGTTAGATATGGCTACACCTTC. Its protein is CASSNTVRYGYTF.

V gene TRBV28 combines with J gene TRBJ2-5, with D perhaps TRBD1 (6 bases). The end of the DNA is better explained by TRBJ2-7, so the J call may be wrong. Germline assignment: CDR1 MDHEN and CDR2 SYDVKM. This CDR3 contains 14 residues. Written as DNA, the CDR3 is TGTGCCAGCAGCTGGCGGATCCCAGGGGCCGAGCAGTACTTC. As protein: CASSWRIPGAEQYF.

The gene calls are TRBV30 and TRBJ2-1, with 12 bases aligning to TRBD2. Germline loops: CDR1 GTSNPN, CDR2 SVGIG (reference sequence). Germline trimming cut 1 base from V and 8 bases from J; bases unmatched to any gene: 6. The CDR3 length is 15 residues. The CDR3 spells CAWSAGLAGKDEQFF. Here the CDR3 DNA reads TGTGCCTGGAGTGCCGGACTAGCGGGAAAGGATGAGCAGTTCTTC.

This rearrangement joins TRBV4-2 to TRBJ2-3, with D maybe TRBD2 (6 bases). The CDR3 is 19 amino acids. CDR1 and CDR2 from the germline V gene are LGHNA and YNFKEQ. Trimming left V 5 bases short and J 1 base short, with 25 bases between. The CDR3 loop reads CASSSWELVGSGRTDTQYF. CDR3 DNA: TGTGCCAGCAGCTCGTGGGAACTAGTAGGTAGCGGACGCACAGATACGCAGTATTTT.

This chain connects TRBV6-6 to TRBJ2-2; no firm D call. Per germline, CDR1 MNHNY and CDR2 SVGAGI (reference sequence). The CDR3 length is 13 residues. V was clipped by 5 bases and J by 4 bases, with 8 bases between them. CDR3 protein: CASSALPTGELFF. The CDR3 bases are TGTGCCAGCAGTGCTCTCCCCACCGGGGAGCTGTTTTTT.